The rows below give T cell receptor beta chains drawn from one sample of a study of shared clonotypes between healthy human individuals. The table came from immunoSEQ multiplex PCR; TCRdb's copy has only in-frame clones and leaves some out. The sample has under 1 million clones, 96% seen once. The source material was naive CD8+ T cells sorted from blood. These receptors were obtained from a man aged 25 to 40 in good health. Each CDR3 is given with its conserved first and last residue.

v_call	j_call	cdr3_aa
TRBV4-3	TRBJ2-1	CASSQGSDEQFF
TRBV7-9	TRBJ2-3	CASSFFASGTDTQYF
TRBV14	TRBJ2-7	CASSQDTSGSYEQYF
TRBV9	TRBJ2-5	CASSVAGEDGETQYF
TRBV7-9	TRBJ1-3	CASSSPEARSGNTIYF
TRBV7-6	TRBJ2-1	CASSLGQDTHYNEQFF
TRBV2	TRBJ1-1	CASRTGVNTEAFF
TRBV7-9	TRBJ2-7	CAIDRDYEQYF
TRBV13	TRBJ2-1	CASSPEGGGWSYNEQFF
TRBV7-2	TRBJ2-1	CASSLSTWRDSYNEQFF
TRBV2	TRBJ2-3	CASSALAGVTSDTQYF
TRBV7-9	TRBJ2-1	CATLAESYNEQFF
TRBV11-2	TRBJ2-3	CASSLGQRAGSTDTQYF
TRBV7-2	TRBJ2-1	CASSFISAGGPGNEQFF
TRBV5-6	TRBJ2-2	CASSLNGQNTGELFF
TRBV9	TRBJ1-1	CASTPGQLGSTEAFF
TRBV28	TRBJ2-7	CASSILAGESYEQYF
TRBV11-2	TRBJ2-3	CASSKTGGGADTQYF
TRBV2	TRBJ2-1	CASGVGTRDNEQFF
TRBV6-5	TRBJ1-1	CASSYSQGGTEAFF
TRBV5-1	TRBJ1-1	CASSLERGPSNTEAFF
TRBV6-5	TRBJ2-3	CASSPLAGPTDTQYF